This is a list of T cell receptor beta chains from one sample in a study of preoperative IRX-2 immunotherapy in early breast cancer. Profiling relied on immunoSEQ multiplex PCR, and the TCRdb table lists in-frame clones only, not all of them. The data show about 67,000 clones, approximately 95% seen once. The biological material was taken from a patient treated with IRX-2 immunotherapy. All receptors come from a human donor with breast cancer. Both conserved end residues are part of each CDR3. The D gene is left open where the match is weak. Clone size is given for some rows only: seen once, a few or many times, or a class if the clone is expanded.

J | V | size | D | DNA | CDR3
TRBJ1-3 | TRBV19 | NA | NA | TGTGCCAGTAGCCGGACAGCTCCCGTGAGGCCCGTCTCTGGAAACACCATATATTTT | CASSRTAPVRPVSGNTIYF
TRBJ2-3 | TRBV7-8 | NA | NA | TGTGCCAGCAGCTTAGACAGGGCCATAGATACGCAGTATTTT | CASSLDRAIDTQYF
TRBJ2-7 | TRBV6-5 | NA | NA | TGTGCCAGCAGTTACTCGACAGGAGAGAGCTCCTACGAGCAGTACTTC | CASSYSTGESSYEQYF
TRBJ1-2 | TRBV29-1 | once | TRBD1 | TGCAGCGCCGCAGGGGGGTATGGCTACACCTTC | CSAAGGYGYTF
TRBJ2-7 | TRBV7-2 | NA | NA | TGTGCCAGCAGCTTAGCGGGACAATACGAGCAGTACTTC | CASSLAGQYEQYF
TRBJ1-2 | TRBV29-1 | NA | TRBD1 | TGCAGCGTACCTGACAGGGCGCTGGGCGGCTACACCTTC | CSVPDRALGGYTF
TRBJ2-7 | TRBV7-2 | NA | NA | TGTGCCAGCAGCTTAGAAGTTCTCTACGAGCAGTACTTC | CASSLEVLYEQYF
TRBJ2-7 | TRBV30 | NA | TRBD2 | TGTGCCGGAAAACTAGCGGGAGTGACCTACGAGCAGTACTTC | CAGKLAGVTYEQYF
TRBJ2-7 | TRBV28 | once | NA | TGTGCCAGCAGTTTATCCCCAGTTGGTGGGCAGTACTTC | CASSLSPVGGQYF
TRBJ1-6 | TRBV4-1 | once | NA | TGCGCCAGCACCGGGGCGGGGGGCTATGGGTCACCCCTCCACTTT | CASTGAGGYGSPLHF
TRBJ2-4 | TRBV18 | NA | NA | TGTGCCAGCTCATCCACGACCGGCCCCCAAAACATTCAGTACTTC | CASSSTTGPQNIQYF
TRBJ1-1 | TRBV4-1 | NA | NA | TGCGCCAGCAGCCAAGGGGTCTTGGGCGGGGCTATGAACACTGAAGCTTTCTTT | CASSQGVLGGAMNTEAFF
TRBJ2-5 | TRBV6-1 | NA | TRBD1 | TGTGCCAGCAGTGAGAGGGACAGAAGTTTCCAAGAGACCCAGTACTTC | CASSERDRSFQETQYF
TRBJ2-7 | TRBV4-2 | once | NA | TGTGCCAGCAGCCAAGTGACGACTTCCTACGAGCAGTACTTC | CASSQVTTSYEQYF
TRBJ2-2 | TRBV7-7 | once | NA | TGTGCCAGCAGCTTAAAGGTCACCGGGGAGCTGTTTTTT | CASSLKVTGELFF
TRBJ2-7 | TRBV7-8 | few | NA | TGTGCCAGCAGCCCACCCCTACGGTTGGGGGGAGTGGGCGAGCAGTACTTC | CASSPPLRLGGVGEQYF